This T cell receptor (beta chain) stems from a study of beta chain features in type 1 diabetes. Whole-study results and caveats: There were fewer insertions and more deletions at the VDJ junctions of type 1 diabetes patients. Across all four CD4+ subsets, people with type 1 diabetes showed modestly shorter TCRB CDR3s.

In its sample, this clone was seen a few times. The antigen is undetermined. The V gene lost 6 bases and the J gene lost 1 base, with 7 bases spanning the gap. CDR1 is MNHEY and CDR2 is SVGAGI in the germline V gene. CDR3 length: 13 residues. CD45RO/CCR7/CD25/CD127/CD95/CD27 staining was used to isolate CD4+ naive, central memory, regulatory and stem cell-like memory cells by sorting. The authors reverse transcribed all of the isolated RNA, so sequencing captured expressed TCRB transcripts. Profiling relied on immunoSEQ multiplex PCR, and the TCRdb table lists in-frame clones only, not all of them. The table shows about 240,000 clones, with over 11% occurring only once.

J is TRBJ1-3 and V is TRBV6-5; no clear D. The sequencing input was naive CD4+ T cells from blood. The clonotype was recovered from a man under 40 with type 1 diabetes. This CDR3 is CASRSSSGNTIYF. In nucleotides, the CDR3 is TGTGCCAGCAGGTCGTCGTCTGGAAACACCATATATTTT.